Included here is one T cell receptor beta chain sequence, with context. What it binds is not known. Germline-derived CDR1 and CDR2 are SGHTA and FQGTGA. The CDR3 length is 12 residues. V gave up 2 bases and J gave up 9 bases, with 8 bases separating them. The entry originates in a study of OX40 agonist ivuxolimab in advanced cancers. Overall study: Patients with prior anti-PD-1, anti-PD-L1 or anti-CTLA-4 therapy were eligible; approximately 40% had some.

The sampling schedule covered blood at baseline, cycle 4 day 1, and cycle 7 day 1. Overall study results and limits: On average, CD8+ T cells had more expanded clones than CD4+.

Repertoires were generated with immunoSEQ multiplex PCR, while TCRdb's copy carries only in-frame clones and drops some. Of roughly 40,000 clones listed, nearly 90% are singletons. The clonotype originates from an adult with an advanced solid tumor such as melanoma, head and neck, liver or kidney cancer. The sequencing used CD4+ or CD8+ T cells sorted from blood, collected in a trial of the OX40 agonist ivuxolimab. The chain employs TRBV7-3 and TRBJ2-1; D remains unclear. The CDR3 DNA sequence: TGTGCCAGCAGCTTAGGTGATGGTGAGCAGTTCTTC. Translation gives CASSLGDGEQFF.